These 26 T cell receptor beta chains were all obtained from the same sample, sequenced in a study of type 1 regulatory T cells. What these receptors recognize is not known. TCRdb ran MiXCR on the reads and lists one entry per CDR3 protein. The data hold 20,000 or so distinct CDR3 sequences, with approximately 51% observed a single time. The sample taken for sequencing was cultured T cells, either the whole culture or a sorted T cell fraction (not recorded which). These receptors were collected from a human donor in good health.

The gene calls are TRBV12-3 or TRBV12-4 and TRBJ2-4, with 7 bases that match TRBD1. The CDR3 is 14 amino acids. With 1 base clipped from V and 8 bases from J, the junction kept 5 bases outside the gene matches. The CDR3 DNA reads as TGTGCCAGCAGTTTAGGAACAGGGGATTACATTCAGTACTTC. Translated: CASSLGTGDYIQYF.

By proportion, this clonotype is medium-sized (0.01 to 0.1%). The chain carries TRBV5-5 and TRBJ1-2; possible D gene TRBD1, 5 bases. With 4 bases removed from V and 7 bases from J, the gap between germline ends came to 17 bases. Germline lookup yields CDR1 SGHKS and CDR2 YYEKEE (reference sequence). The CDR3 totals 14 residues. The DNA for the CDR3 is TGTGCCAGCAGCACGGACCCGCGGGGCAGTGGCTACACCTTC. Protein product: CASSTDPRGSGYTF. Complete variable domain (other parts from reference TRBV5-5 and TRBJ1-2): DAGVTQSPTHLIKTRGQQVTLRCSPISGHKSVSWYQQVLGQGPQFIFQYYEKEERGRGNFPDRFSARQFPNYSSELNVNALLLGDSALYLCASSTDPRGSGYTFGSGTRLTVV.

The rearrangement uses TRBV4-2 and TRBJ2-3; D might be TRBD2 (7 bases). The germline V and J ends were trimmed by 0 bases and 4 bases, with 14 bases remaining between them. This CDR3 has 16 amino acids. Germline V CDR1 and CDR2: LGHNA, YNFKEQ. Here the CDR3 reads CASSQDWPGGPDTQYF. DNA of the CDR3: TGTGCCAGCAGCCAAGATTGGCCGGGGGGCCCAGATACGCAGTATTTT.

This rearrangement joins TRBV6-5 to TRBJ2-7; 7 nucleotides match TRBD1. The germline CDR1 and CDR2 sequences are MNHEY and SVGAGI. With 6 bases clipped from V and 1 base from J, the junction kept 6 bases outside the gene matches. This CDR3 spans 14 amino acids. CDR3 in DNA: TGTGCCAGCAGGCTACCGGGACAGTCCTACGAGCAGTACTTC. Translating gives CASRLPGQSYEQYF.

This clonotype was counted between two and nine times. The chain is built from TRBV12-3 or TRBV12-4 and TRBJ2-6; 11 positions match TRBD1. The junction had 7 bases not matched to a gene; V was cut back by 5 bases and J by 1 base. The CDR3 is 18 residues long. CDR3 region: CASSQGQGAASGANVLTF. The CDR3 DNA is TGTGCCAGCAGTCAAGGACAGGGGGCAGCTTCTGGGGCCAACGTCCTGACTTTC.

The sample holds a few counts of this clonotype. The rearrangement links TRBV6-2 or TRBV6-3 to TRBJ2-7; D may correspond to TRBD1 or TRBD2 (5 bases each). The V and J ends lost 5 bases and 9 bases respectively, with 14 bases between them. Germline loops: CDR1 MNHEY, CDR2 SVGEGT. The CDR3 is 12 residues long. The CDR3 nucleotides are TGTGCCAGCAGTAGGGACCTACCGTTGCAGTACTTC. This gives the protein CASSRDLPLQYF.

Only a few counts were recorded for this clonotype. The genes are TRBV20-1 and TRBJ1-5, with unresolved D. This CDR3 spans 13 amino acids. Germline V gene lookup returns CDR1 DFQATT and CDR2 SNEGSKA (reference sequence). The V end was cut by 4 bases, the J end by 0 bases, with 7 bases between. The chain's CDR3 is CSAIRDSNQPQHF. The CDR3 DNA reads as TGCAGTGCTATTAGGGATAGCAATCAGCCCCAGCATTTT.

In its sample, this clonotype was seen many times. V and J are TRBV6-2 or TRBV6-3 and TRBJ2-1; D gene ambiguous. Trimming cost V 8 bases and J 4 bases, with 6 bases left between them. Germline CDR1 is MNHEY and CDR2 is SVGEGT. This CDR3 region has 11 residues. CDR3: CASGRYNEQFF. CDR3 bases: TGTGCCAGCGGGCGGTACAATGAGCAGTTCTTC.

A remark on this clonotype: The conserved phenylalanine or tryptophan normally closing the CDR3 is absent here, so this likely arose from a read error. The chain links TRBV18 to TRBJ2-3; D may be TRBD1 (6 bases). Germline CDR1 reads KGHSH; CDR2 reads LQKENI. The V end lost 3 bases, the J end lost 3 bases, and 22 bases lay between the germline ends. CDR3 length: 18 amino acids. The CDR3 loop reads CASSPFPGQPSGTDTQYL. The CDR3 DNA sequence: TGTGCCAGCTCACCGTTTCCGGGACAACCTTCAGGGACAGATACGCAGTATTTA.

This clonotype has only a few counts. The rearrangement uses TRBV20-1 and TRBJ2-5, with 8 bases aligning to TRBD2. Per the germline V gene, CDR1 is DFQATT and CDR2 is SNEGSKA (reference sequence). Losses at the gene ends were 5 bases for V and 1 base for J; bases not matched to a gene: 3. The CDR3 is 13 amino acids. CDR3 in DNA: TGCAGTGCTGCCGGGACTAGCCAAGAGACCCAGTACTTC. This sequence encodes CSAAGTSQETQYF.

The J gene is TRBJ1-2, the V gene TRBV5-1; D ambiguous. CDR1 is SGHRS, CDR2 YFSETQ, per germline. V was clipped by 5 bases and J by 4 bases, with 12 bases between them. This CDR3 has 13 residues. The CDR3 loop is CASRDDTGYGYTF. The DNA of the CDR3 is TGCGCCAGCAGGGACGACACCGGCTATGGCTACACCTTC.

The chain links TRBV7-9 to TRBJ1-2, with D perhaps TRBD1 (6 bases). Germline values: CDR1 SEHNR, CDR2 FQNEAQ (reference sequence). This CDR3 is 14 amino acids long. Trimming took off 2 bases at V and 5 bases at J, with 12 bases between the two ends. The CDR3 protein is CASSLRAGDYGYTF. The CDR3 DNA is TGTGCCAGCAGCTTACGGGCAGGGGATTATGGCTACACCTTC.

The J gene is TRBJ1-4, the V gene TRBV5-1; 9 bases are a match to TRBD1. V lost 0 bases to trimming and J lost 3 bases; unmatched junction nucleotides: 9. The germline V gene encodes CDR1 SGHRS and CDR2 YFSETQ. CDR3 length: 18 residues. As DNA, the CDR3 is TGCGCCAGCAGCTTGGAGAAGGGACAGGGCTCAGCTAATGAAAAACTGTTTTTT. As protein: CASSLEKGQGSANEKLFF.

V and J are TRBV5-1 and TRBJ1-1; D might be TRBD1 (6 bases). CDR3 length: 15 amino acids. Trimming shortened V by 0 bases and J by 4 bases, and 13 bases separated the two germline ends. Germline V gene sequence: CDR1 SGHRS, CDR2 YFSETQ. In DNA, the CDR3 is TGCGCCAGCAGCTTGGCCGGGGGGGCGGTCACTGAAGCTTTCTTT. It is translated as CASSLAGGAVTEAFF.

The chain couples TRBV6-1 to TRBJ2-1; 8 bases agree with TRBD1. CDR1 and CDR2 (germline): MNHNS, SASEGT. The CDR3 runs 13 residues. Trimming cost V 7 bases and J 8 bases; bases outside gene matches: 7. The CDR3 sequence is CASIPGGRDEQFF. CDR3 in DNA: TGTGCCAGCATTCCAGGGGGCAGGGATGAGCAGTTCTTC.

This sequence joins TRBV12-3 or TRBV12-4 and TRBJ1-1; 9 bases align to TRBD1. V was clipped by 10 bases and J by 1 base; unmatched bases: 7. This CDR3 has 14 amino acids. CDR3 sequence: CATKTGQGNTEAFF. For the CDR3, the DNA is TGTGCCACCAAAACGGGACAGGGGAACACTGAAGCTTTCTTT.

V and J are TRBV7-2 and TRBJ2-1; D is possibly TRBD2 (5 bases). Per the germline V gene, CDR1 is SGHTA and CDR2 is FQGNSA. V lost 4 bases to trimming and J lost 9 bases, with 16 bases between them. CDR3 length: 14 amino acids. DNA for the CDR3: TGTGCCAGCAGCTCGACGGCGGGCCGTGTTGAGCAGTTCTTC. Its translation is CASSSTAGRVEQFF.

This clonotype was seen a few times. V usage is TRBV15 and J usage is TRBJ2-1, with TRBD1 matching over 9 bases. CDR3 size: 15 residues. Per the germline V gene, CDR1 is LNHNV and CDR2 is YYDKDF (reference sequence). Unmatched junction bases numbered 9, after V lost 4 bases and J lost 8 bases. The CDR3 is CATSIRTGARDEQFF. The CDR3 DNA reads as TGTGCCACCAGCATTCGGACAGGGGCCCGAGATGAGCAGTTCTTC.

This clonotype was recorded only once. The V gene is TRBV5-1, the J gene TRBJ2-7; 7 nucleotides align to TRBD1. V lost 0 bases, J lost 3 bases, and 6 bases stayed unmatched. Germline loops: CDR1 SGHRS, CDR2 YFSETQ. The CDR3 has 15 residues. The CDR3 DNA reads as TGCGCCAGCAGCTTGGCCGGGACAGTCTACTACGAGCAGTACTTC. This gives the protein CASSLAGTVYYEQYF.

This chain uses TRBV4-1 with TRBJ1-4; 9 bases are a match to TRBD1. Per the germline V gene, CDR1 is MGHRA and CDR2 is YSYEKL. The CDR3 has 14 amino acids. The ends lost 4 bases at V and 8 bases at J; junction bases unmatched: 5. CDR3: CASSLGTGREKLFF. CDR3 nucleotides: TGCGCCAGCAGCCTTGGGACAGGGAGGGAAAAACTGTTTTTT.

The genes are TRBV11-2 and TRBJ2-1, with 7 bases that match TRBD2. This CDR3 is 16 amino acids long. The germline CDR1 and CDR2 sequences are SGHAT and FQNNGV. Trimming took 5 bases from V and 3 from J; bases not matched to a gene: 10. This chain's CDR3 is CASSLREEGYYNEQFF. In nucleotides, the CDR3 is TGTGCCAGCAGCCTTCGGGAGGAGGGTTACTACAATGAGCAGTTCTTC.

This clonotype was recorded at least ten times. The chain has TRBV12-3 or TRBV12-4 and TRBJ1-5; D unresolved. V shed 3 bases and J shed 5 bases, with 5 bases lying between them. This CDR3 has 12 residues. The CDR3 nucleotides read TGTGCCAGCAGTTTTGCTCATCAGCCCCAGCATTTT. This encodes CASSFAHQPQHF.

The CDR3 DNA reads TGTGCCAGCAGCCAAACCCTGTCTAGGGGCTACACTGAAGCTTTCTTT. Protein: CASSQTLSRGYTEAFF. J is TRBJ1-1 and V is TRBV4-2, with TRBD1 as a possible D gene (5 bases). Looked up from germline, CDR1 is LGHNA and CDR2 is YNFKEQ. V was trimmed by 2 bases and J by 3 bases, leaving 16 bases between them. The CDR3 is 16 amino acids.

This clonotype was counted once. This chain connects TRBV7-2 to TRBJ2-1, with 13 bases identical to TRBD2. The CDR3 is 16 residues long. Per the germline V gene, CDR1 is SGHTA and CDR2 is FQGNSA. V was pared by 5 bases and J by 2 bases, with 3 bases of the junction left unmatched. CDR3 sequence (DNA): TGTGCCAGCAGCCTGACTAGCGGGGGGCCCTACAATGAGCAGTTCTTC. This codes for CASSLTSGGPYNEQFF.

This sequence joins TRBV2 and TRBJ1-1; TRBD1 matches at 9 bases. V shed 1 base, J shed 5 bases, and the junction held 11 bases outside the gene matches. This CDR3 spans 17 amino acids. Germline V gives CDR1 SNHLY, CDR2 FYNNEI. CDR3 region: CASSEVGTGFMGTEAFF. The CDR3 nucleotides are TGTGCCAGCAGTGAAGTGGGGACAGGGTTCATGGGAACTGAAGCTTTCTTT.

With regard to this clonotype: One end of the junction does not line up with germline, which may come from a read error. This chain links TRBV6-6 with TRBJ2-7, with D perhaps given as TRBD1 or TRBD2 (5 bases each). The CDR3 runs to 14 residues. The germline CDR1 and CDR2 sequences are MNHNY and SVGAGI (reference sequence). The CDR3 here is CASTRDPEFYEEYF. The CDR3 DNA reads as TGTGCCAGCACCCGGGACCCGGAATTCTACGAGGAGTACTTC.